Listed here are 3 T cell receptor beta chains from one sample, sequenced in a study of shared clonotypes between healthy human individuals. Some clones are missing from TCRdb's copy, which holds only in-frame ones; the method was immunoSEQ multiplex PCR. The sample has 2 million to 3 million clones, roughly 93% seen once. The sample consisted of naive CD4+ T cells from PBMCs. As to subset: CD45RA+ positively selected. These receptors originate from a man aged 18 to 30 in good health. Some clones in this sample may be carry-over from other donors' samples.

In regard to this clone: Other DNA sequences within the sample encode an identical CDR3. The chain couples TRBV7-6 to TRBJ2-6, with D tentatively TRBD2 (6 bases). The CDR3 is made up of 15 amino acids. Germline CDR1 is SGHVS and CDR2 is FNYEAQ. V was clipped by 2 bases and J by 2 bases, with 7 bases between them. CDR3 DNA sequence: TGTGCCAGCAGCTTATCGGGGGCTGGGGCCAACGTCCTGACTTTC. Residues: CASSLSGAGANVLTF.

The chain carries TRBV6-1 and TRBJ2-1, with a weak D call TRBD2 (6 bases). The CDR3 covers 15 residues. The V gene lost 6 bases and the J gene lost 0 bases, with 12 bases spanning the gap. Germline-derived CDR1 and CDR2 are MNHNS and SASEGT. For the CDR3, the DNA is TGTGCCAGCAGATCGGGACTTCTCTCCTACAATGAGCAGTTCTTC. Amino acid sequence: CASRSGLLSYNEQFF.

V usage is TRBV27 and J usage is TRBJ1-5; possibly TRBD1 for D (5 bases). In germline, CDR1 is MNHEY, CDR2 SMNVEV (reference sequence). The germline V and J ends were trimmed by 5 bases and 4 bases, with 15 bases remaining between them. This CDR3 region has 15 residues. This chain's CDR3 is CASSPFGTGNQPQHF. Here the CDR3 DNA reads TGTGCCAGCAGTCCCTTCGGGACGGGAAATCAGCCCCAGCATTTT.